These T cell receptor beta chains were read from a single sample in a study of blood T cell repertoires in COVID-19. Repertoires were generated with immunoSEQ multiplex PCR, while TCRdb's copy carries only in-frame clones and drops some. Of around 300,000 clones listed, around 86% are singletons. The sample taken for sequencing was peripheral blood. These receptors were collected from a woman aged 40 to 49 who had recovered from COVID-19. CDR3s include the opening cysteine and the closing phenylalanine or tryptophan. Each record gives: V gene, clone size, J gene, D gene, CDR3 DNA, CDR3 protein. The D gene is left open where the match is weak. Clone size is shown for a subset of rows, as once, few, many or a class of expanded clone.

TRBV12-3/TRBV12-4,NA,TRBJ1-1,TRBD1,TGTGCCAGCACGGGACAGGTGGGGACTGAAGCTTTCTTT,CASTGQVGTEAFF
TRBV28,NA,TRBJ2-3,NA,TGTGCCAGCAGTTCCCCCAGTTACACAGATACGCAGTATTTT,CASSSPSYTDTQYF
TRBV18,NA,TRBJ2-3,NA,TGTGCCAGCTCACCTCGGGACTCTGGGGGAGATACGCAGTATTTT,CASSPRDSGGDTQYF
TRBV27,NA,TRBJ2-7,TRBD1,TGTGCCAGCAGTTGGACCGGGACAGGAGAGTACGAGCAGTACTTC,CASSWTGTGEYEQYF
TRBV27,NA,TRBJ2-7,TRBD2,TGTGCCAGCAGGCCATTTAGCGGGAGGGCCGGCGAGCAGTACTTC,CASRPFSGRAGEQYF
TRBV24-1,NA,TRBJ2-3,NA,TGTGCCACCAGTGATTTATCAGGGCGTAGCACAGATACGCAGTATTTT,CATSDLSGRSTDTQYF
TRBV28,once,TRBJ2-7,NA,TGTGCCAGCAGGCTATACAGGGAATCCTACGAGCAGTACTTC,CASRLYRESYEQYF
TRBV6-1,NA,TRBJ2-5,TRBD1,TGTGCCAGCAGTGTGTCTGGGACAGGGGGCTCCGAGACCCAGTACTTC,CASSVSGTGGSETQYF
TRBV18,NA,TRBJ2-3,NA,TGTGCCAGCTCACCATCATCAGGGGTCGATACGCAGTATTTT,CASSPSSGVDTQYF
TRBV29-1,once,TRBJ1-2,NA,TGCAGCGTAGAGGGCCCCGAGTTTGGCTACACCTTC,CSVEGPEFGYTF
TRBV19,NA,TRBJ2-7,NA,TGTGCCAGTAGTAGCGGGCGCACCTACGAGCAGTACTTC,CASSSGRTYEQYF
TRBV28,NA,TRBJ2-1,NA,TGTGCCAGCCTAAGCGGACCTACCAATGAGCAGTTCTTC,CASLSGPTNEQFF
TRBV28,NA,TRBJ1-1,NA,TGTGCCAGCAGTTTCCTTGGGAGCACTGAAGCTTTCTTT,CASSFLGSTEAFF
TRBV3-1/TRBV3-2,NA,TRBJ2-3,NA,TGTGCCAGCAGCCACGCCCTGAAGGGGGGAGGGCCAGATACGCAGTATTTT,CASSHALKGGGPDTQYF
TRBV7-2,NA,TRBJ2-1,TRBD2,TGTGCCAGCAGCCGGGGGGGTGAGCAGTTCTTC,CASSRGGEQFF
TRBV27,NA,TRBJ1-5,TRBD1,TGTGCCAGCAGGGCCGGGACAGGGCTCGGAGGTCAGCCCCAGCATTTT,CASRAGTGLGGQPQHF
TRBV18,NA,TRBJ2-4,TRBD2,TGTGCCAGCTCACCCCGGACTAGCGGGACCGACATTCAGTACTTC,CASSPRTSGTDIQYF
TRBV11-2,NA,TRBJ2-2,NA,TGTGCCAGCAGCCCAGGGTCGGGCGGGGAGCTGTTTTTT,CASSPGSGGELFF
TRBV2,NA,TRBJ2-2,TRBD2,TGTGCCAGCCGCCCGGGGGGGGTCACCGGGGAGCTGTTTTTT,CASRPGGVTGELFF
TRBV27,few,TRBJ1-6,TRBD1,TGTGCCAGCAGTCCCGGACAGGGTGTGACACCCCTCCACTTT,CASSPGQGVTPLHF
TRBV3-1/TRBV3-2,NA,TRBJ1-1,NA,TGTGCCAGCAGCGTCACGAAGACAGGACACACTGAAGCTTTCTTT,CASSVTKTGHTEAFF
TRBV6-5,NA,TRBJ1-2,TRBD1,TGTGCCAGCAGTTCGACAGGGAGTGGCTACACCTTC,CASSSTGSGYTF